What follows describes a single T cell receptor (beta chain). The data are from a study of intratumoral heterogeneity in liver cancer. Study summary: Most patients were male, with a median age of approximately 63 years.

CDR1 and CDR2 (germline): SQVTM, ANQGSEA. V gave up 6 bases and J gave up 8 bases, with 16 bases separating them. There are 12 residues in the CDR3. Before surgical resection, these early-stage hepatocellular carcinoma patients received no treatment. Libraries were prepared by immunoSEQ multiplex PCR; TCRdb keeps only in-frame clonotypes and omits some of them. The data show tens of thousands of clones, just under 75% seen once. The J gene is TRBJ1-2, the V gene TRBV29-1; D is perhaps TRBD1 (5 bases). The sample was tumor-adjacent normal tissue, taken before any cancer treatment. This receptor was identified in a woman aged 70-85 years with hepatocellular carcinoma. The CDR3 sequence: CSVLDIGEGYTF. The CDR3 region has the DNA TGCAGCGTCCTCGACATAGGGGAGGGCTACACCTTC.